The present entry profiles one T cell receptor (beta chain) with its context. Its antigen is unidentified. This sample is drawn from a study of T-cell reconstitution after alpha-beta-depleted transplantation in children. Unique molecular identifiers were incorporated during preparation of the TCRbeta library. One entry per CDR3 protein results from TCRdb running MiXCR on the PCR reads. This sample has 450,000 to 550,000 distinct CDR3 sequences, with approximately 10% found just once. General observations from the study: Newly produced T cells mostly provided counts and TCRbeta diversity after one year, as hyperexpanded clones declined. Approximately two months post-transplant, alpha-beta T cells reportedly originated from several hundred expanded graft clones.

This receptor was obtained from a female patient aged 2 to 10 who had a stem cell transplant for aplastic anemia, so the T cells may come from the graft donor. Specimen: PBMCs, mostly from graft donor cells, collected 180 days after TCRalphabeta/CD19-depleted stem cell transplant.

The CDR3 spells CSAGRGEPLAGYTF. The CDR3 DNA follows: TGCAGTGCTGGGAGGGGGGAACCGCTAGCGGGCTACACCTTC. V usage is TRBV20-1 and J usage is TRBJ1-2; possible D gene TRBD1, 6 bases. Trimming took 5 bases from V and 8 from J, leaving 21 bases between them. The CDR3 loop spans 14 amino acids. The V gene's germline CDR1 is DFQATT and CDR2 SNEGSKA (reference sequence).